The 10 T cell receptor beta chains given below trace back to one sample, sequenced in a study of CD8 T cells in Susac syndrome. A quantity of roughly 0.5 to 1 ug RNA underwent reverse transcription using random hexamers. MiXCR, applied by TCRdb to the immunoSEQ multiplex PCR reads, yields one record per CDR3 protein. The table shows some 240,000 distinct CDR3 sequences, with 90% to 96% occurring only once. What was sequenced was CD4+ T cells from PBMCs. Receptors were obtained from a human donor with Susac syndrome.

The genes are TRBV18 and TRBJ2-1; D is undetermined. CDR1 is KGHSH and CDR2 is LQKENI in the germline V gene. V shed 0 bases and J shed 1 base, with 7 bases lying between them. The CDR3 runs to 15 residues. In nucleotides, the CDR3 is TGTGCCAGCTCACCACCATTGTCGTCCTACAATGAGCAGTTCTTC. This translates into CASSPPLSSYNEQFF.

V and J are TRBV20-1 and TRBJ2-1; 11 bases match TRBD2. The CDR3 totals 17 residues. CDR1 DFQATT and CDR2 SNEGSKA come from the germline V gene (reference sequence). V was pared by 0 bases and J by 0 bases, with 4 bases of the junction left unmatched. DNA for the CDR3: TGCAGTGCTAGAGAACTAGCGGGAGCCTCCTCCTACAATGAGCAGTTCTTC. It is translated as CSARELAGASSYNEQFF.

The chain has TRBV20-1 and TRBJ1-1, with 11 bases that match TRBD1. Germline values: CDR1 DFQATT, CDR2 SNEGSKA (reference sequence). Trimming took 6 bases from V and 3 from J; bases not matched to a gene: 15. The CDR3 is 17 amino acids. CDR3 sequence (DNA): TGCAGTGCGTCGGACAGGGGGCGGAGAATTAAGGACACTGAAGCTTTCTTT. Protein product: CSASDRGRRIKDTEAFF.

The CDR3 reads CSAGSPQERSVAKNIQYF. CDR3 nucleotides: TGCAGTGCAGGTAGTCCCCAGGAAAGGTCCGTAGCCAAAAACATTCAGTACTTC. The rearrangement uses TRBV20-1 and TRBJ2-4; no firm D call. The CDR3 sequence is 18 residues long. Deletions cut 6 bases from V and 0 bases from J, with 24 bases between. The germline V gene has CDR1 DFQATT and CDR2 SNEGSKA (reference sequence).

This rearrangement joins TRBV3-1 to TRBJ2-1; 12 bases are a match to TRBD2. Per the germline V gene, CDR1 is LGHDT and CDR2 is YNNKEL (reference sequence). The length of the CDR3 is 18 residues. V gave up 3 bases and J gave up 0 bases; unmatched junction bases: 6. In nucleotides, the CDR3 is TGTGCCAGCAGCCACAGGACTAGCGGGACTAGCTCCTACAATGAGCAGTTCTTC. It translates to CASSHRTSGTSSYNEQFF.

This chain joins TRBV29-1 and TRBJ1-1; D gene unclear. From germline, CDR1 is SQVTM and CDR2 ANQGSEA. The CDR3 sequence is 13 residues long. V gave up 5 bases and J gave up 1 base, with 11 bases separating them. As DNA, the CDR3 is TGCAGCGTTACCGTCCTGGCGAACACTGAAGCTTTCTTT. It encodes CSVTVLANTEAFF.

The chain employs TRBV14 and TRBJ2-2; 12 bases agree with TRBD2. Losses at the gene ends were 1 base for V and 6 bases for J; bases not matched to a gene: 3. Germline lookup yields CDR1 SGHDN and CDR2 FVKESK. The CDR3 consists of 16 residues. CDR3: CASSQVASGRAGELFF. CDR3 DNA: TGTGCCAGCAGCCAAGTTGCTAGCGGGAGGGCCGGGGAGCTGTTTTTT.

V gene TRBV5-1 combines with J gene TRBJ2-5; D gene unclear. The CDR3 extends over 14 amino acids. Trimming took off 3 bases at V and 0 bases at J, with 9 bases between the two ends. Germline V gives CDR1 SGHRS, CDR2 YFSETQ. In DNA, the CDR3 is TGCGCCAGCAGCTCTGGACGTAACCAAGAGACCCAGTACTTC. This translates into CASSSGRNQETQYF.

This CDR3 is CASYQGTSGSYEQYF. Here the CDR3 DNA reads TGCGCCAGCTACCAGGGGACTAGCGGATCTTACGAGCAGTACTTC. The chain joins TRBV5-1 to TRBJ2-7; TRBD2 agrees at 11 bases. The J segment lost 4 bases and the V segment lost 7 bases, leaving 10 bases of the junction unmatched. The CDR3 contains 15 residues. Germline values: CDR1 SGHRS, CDR2 YFSETQ.

The CDR3 loop reads CSGITGGSYNEQFF. CDR3 nucleotides: TGCAGCGGCATAACAGGGGGGTCCTACAATGAGCAGTTCTTC. This chain joins TRBV29-1 and TRBJ2-1; TRBD1 agrees at 8 bases. The CDR3 has 14 residues. The V segment lost 7 bases and the J segment 1 base; nucleotides outside the gene matches: 6. Germline CDR1 is SQVTM and CDR2 is ANQGSEA.